The rows below give T cell receptor beta chains drawn from one sample of a study of T cell responses to AZD1222 COVID-19 vaccine. Here immunoSEQ multiplex PCR was the method, and the copy in TCRdb shows in-frame clones only, minus some. The data show 180,000 or so clones, 90% to 95% seen once. The sequences come from peripheral blood, collected 28 days after the second AZD1222 dose. Receptor source: an adult who received the AZD1222 COVID-19 vaccine. CDR3s include the opening cysteine and the closing phenylalanine or tryptophan. Fields, in order: D gene, V gene, J gene, clone size, CDR3 DNA, CDR3 protein. A D gene is named only where the DNA matches it firmly. For some rows the clone size is stated as once, few or many, or as a class when expanded; others skip it.

NA	TRBV10-2	TRBJ1-1	NA	TGCGCCAGCAGTGACGGGGGGGCGGACACTGAAGCTTTCTTT	CASSDGGADTEAFF
NA	TRBV7-9	TRBJ2-1	NA	TGTGCCAGCAGCTTAGTGTGGCCAGCGGGACAATCCAATGAGCAGTTCTTC	CASSLVWPAGQSNEQFF
NA	TRBV4-1	TRBJ1-3	NA	TGCGCCAGCAGCCGGGCAGGGACGGAAGGAAACACCATATATTTT	CASSRAGTEGNTIYF
TRBD2	TRBV4-1	TRBJ2-7	NA	TGCGCCAGCAGCCAATCTGGGGGGGGGACCGGCGAGCAGTACTTC	CASSQSGGGTGEQYF
NA	TRBV29-1	TRBJ1-4	NA	TGCAGCGTTGCGTTGGTAACTATGGTGGGTAGCGGTGAAAAACTGTTTTTT	CSVALVTMVGSGEKLFF
NA	TRBV24-1	TRBJ2-1	NA	TGTGCCACCAGTGATTCGCGGGGATACTCCTACAATGAGCAGTTCTTC	CATSDSRGYSYNEQFF
NA	TRBV24-1	TRBJ2-5	NA	TGTGCCACCAGTGCTGGGGGGCGCGAGACCCAGTACTTC	CATSAGGRETQYF
NA	TRBV28	TRBJ2-4	NA	TGTGCCAGCAGTGGGGACGGGGTGGACATTCAGTACTTC	CASSGDGVDIQYF
NA	TRBV18	TRBJ1-6	NA	TGTGCCAGCTCACCCGCCTTGGGGCTACTCCACTTT	CASSPALGLLHF
NA	TRBV3-1/TRBV3-2	TRBJ1-3	NA	TGTGCCAGCAGCGGTCTTGGCAGGGGCGGAAACACCATATATTTT	CASSGLGRGGNTIYF
NA	TRBV7-3	TRBJ2-5	NA	TGTGCCAGCAGCTTATCGTGGCAAGAGACCCAGTACTTC	CASSLSWQETQYF
TRBD2	TRBV7-2	TRBJ2-2	NA	TGTGCCAGCAGCTTATGGGGGCGCGGGGGGGGCGAAACCGGGGAGCTGTTTTTT	CASSLWGRGGGETGELFF
NA	TRBV4-2	TRBJ1-5	NA	TGTGCCAGCAGCCAAGATGGGAGCAATCAGCCCCAGCATTTT	CASSQDGSNQPQHF
TRBD1	TRBV4-1	TRBJ2-5	NA	TGCGCCAGCAGCCCTCCGGGACAGGATCAAGAGACCCAGTACTTC	CASSPPGQDQETQYF
NA	TRBV7-9	TRBJ1-1	NA	TGTGCCAGCGACCAACAGGTTGAAGCTTTCTTT	CASDQQVEAFF
NA	TRBV12-3/TRBV12-4	TRBJ1-4	NA	TGTGCCAGCAGTCGGGGGTCCGGCGAAAAACTGTTTTTT	CASSRGSGEKLFF
TRBD1	TRBV27	TRBJ1-2	NA	TGTGCCAGCAGTTTATCGACAGGGGTGGATGGCTACACCTTC	CASSLSTGVDGYTF
NA	TRBV6-1	TRBJ1-2	once	TGTGCCAGCAGTCAAGCTGTGGACAACCACTATGGCTACACCTTC	CASSQAVDNHYGYTF
NA	TRBV3-1/TRBV3-2	TRBJ2-2	NA	TGTGCCAGCAGCCAGGCCGGGGAGCTGTTTTTT	CASSQAGELFF
NA	TRBV18	TRBJ1-4	NA	TGTGCCAGCTCCCCCGGAGGGGTAGAAAAACTGTTTTTT	CASSPGGVEKLFF
NA	TRBV4-3	TRBJ1-6	NA	TGCGCCAGCAGCCGAGGTCCAGACGGGAGCTCCTATAATTCACCCCTCCACTTT	CASSRGPDGSSYNSPLHF
NA	TRBV5-1	TRBJ1-5	once	TGCGCCAGCAGCTTGGCGGGGCAGCAGCCCCAGCATTTT	CASSLAGQQPQHF
NA	TRBV18	TRBJ1-1	NA	TGTGCCAGCTCACCGTTTTTAACAGGGATGAACACTGAAGCTTTCTTT	CASSPFLTGMNTEAFF
TRBD2	TRBV5-1	TRBJ2-3	NA	TGCGCCAGCAGCCCAAGGACTAGCGGGGGGACAGATACGCAGTATTTT	CASSPRTSGGTDTQYF
TRBD1	TRBV5-1	TRBJ2-1	NA	TGCGCCAGCAGCTTGGCGACAGGGACGTACAATGAGCAGTTCTTC	CASSLATGTYNEQFF
NA	TRBV12-2	TRBJ1-4	NA	TGTGCAAGTCGTCCCTTGACTCAGGGGTCCGCCCCACCTTTAATAGGAAAACTGTTTTTT	CASRPLTQGSAPPLIGKLFF
TRBD1	TRBV30	TRBJ2-2	NA	TGTGCCTGGAGACGGGGACAGAGGACCGGGGAGCTGTTTTTT	CAWRRGQRTGELFF
NA	TRBV3-1/TRBV3-2	TRBJ1-2	NA	TGTGCCAGCAGCCAAGCAGTGGCGGGACTTGCTGGCTACACCTTC	CASSQAVAGLAGYTF
NA	TRBV6-5	TRBJ1-1	NA	TGTGCCAGCAGTTACGGTACGGTCGGGGACACTGAAGCTTTCTTT	CASSYGTVGDTEAFF
TRBD2	TRBV7-3	TRBJ2-5	NA	TGTGCCAGCAAACTAGCGGGGGAAGAGACCCAGTACTTC	CASKLAGEETQYF
NA	TRBV4-1	TRBJ1-1	NA	TGCGCCAGCAGCCAAGAACCCAACACTGAAGCTTTCTTT	CASSQEPNTEAFF
TRBD1	TRBV28	TRBJ1-2	NA	TGTGCCAGCAGTTCAGGGGGAGCGGGCTATGGCTACACCTTC	CASSSGGAGYGYTF
TRBD1	TRBV7-9	TRBJ2-1	NA	TGTGCCAGCAGCTTAAGGACAGGATCGAACAATGAGCAGTTCTTC	CASSLRTGSNNEQFF
TRBD1	TRBV18	TRBJ1-5	NA	TGTGCCAGCTCACTATCGGGACAGTCCAATAATCAGCCCCAGCATTTT	CASSLSGQSNNQPQHF
NA	TRBV4-1	TRBJ1-6	NA	TGCGCCAGCAGCCAGACCCAGATGGTAGATAATTCACCCCTCCACTTT	CASSQTQMVDNSPLHF
NA	TRBV5-3	TRBJ2-7	NA	TGTGCCAGAAGCTTGGTTCCAAGGAACGAGCAGTACTTC	CARSLVPRNEQYF
NA	TRBV5-4	TRBJ1-2	once	TGTGCCAGCAGCTTGGCGACATTAAACTATGGCTACACCTTC	CASSLATLNYGYTF
TRBD1	TRBV5-4	TRBJ1-2	few	TGTGCCAGCAGCCTGGGACAGGGGGCTCTTGGCTACACCTTC	CASSLGQGALGYTF
NA	TRBV5-1	TRBJ2-1	once	TGCGCCAGCAGCTTACGGACCTCGCAAGGGAACAATGAGCAGTTCTTC	CASSLRTSQGNNEQFF
TRBD1	TRBV5-1	TRBJ2-3	NA	TGCGCCAGCAGCTTGGGACAGGGGGGCCCAGATACGCAGTATTTT	CASSLGQGGPDTQYF
TRBD2	TRBV3-1/TRBV3-2	TRBJ2-2	NA	TGTGCCAGCAGCCAAGCTCGCGGGGGTTGGGCCGGGGAGCTGTTTTTT	CASSQARGGWAGELFF
NA	TRBV24-1	TRBJ1-1	NA	TGTGCCACCAGGGAGGGGAACACTGAAGCTTTCTTT	CATREGNTEAFF
TRBD2	TRBV2	TRBJ2-1	NA	TGTGCCAGCGCGCCCCGCAGGGAGGGCAATGAGCAGTTCTTC	CASAPRREGNEQFF
TRBD2	TRBV19	TRBJ2-3	NA	TGTGCCAGTCAGCGGGGGGCCCGCACAGATACGCAGTATTTT	CASQRGARTDTQYF
NA	TRBV30	TRBJ1-1	NA	TGTGCCTGGACCCGGGGGGCTAGGACTGAAGCTTTCTTT	CAWTRGARTEAFF
NA	TRBV6-6	TRBJ1-1	NA	TGTGCCAGCAGTTCCAGCGCGGCGGGGTACACTGAAGCTTTCTTT	CASSSSAAGYTEAFF
NA	TRBV7-9	TRBJ1-5	NA	TGTGCCAGCAGCTTAGTGGTGTTGGGGCCTTTACATTTT	CASSLVVLGPLHF
NA	TRBV4-2	TRBJ2-3	NA	TGTGCCAGCAGCCAAATTTCTGGATGGTCAGATACGCAGTATTTT	CASSQISGWSDTQYF